Described below is a single TCR beta chain sequence and its context. This sample is drawn from a study of blood T cell repertoires in COVID-19. Background on the study: Italy, Spain and the United States were the sources of the convalescent and acute COVID-19 samples. Sample material is recorded as cDNA or gDNA derived from T cells, B-cell-depleted T cells, or PBMCs.

Trimming removed 0 bases from V and 0 bases from J; junction bases left unmatched: 6. The CDR3 runs 17 residues. Germline lookup yields CDR1 SGHRS and CDR2 YFSETQ. Original data processing: Nucleated cell number was recorded as an estimate derived from reference gene primer amplification. Sequencing was performed with immunoSEQ multiplex PCR; in TCRdb, only in-frame clones are kept and a portion is missing. V, J and clone size are taken as reported in that table, and D and trimming were inferred from the DNA itself. The data hold 300,000 to 400,000 clones, with more than 85% observed a single time. The chain recombines TRBV5-1 with TRBJ1-1; 9 nucleotides agree with TRBD1. This TCR came from a human donor in a cohort sampled during active COVID-19. Specimen: peripheral blood. DNA of the CDR3: TGCGCCAGCAGCTTGGTACTGACAGGGGGTGTGAACACTGAAGCTTTCTTT. It yields the protein CASSLVLTGGVNTEAFF.